These 21 T cell receptor beta chains were all obtained from the same sample, sequenced in a study of post-analysis software for immune sequencing data. Notes on the study in general: Controls showed lower frequencies than patients for five TRBV segments, and TRBV5-6, TRBV5-1 and TRBV20-1 were among these.

Their specific antigens are unknown. TCR beta cDNA libraries had unique molecular identifiers. In TCRdb, the PCR reads were re-called with MiXCR into one record per CDR3 protein. The table records approximately 630,000 distinct CDR3 sequences, approximately 59% of them present only once. Material: blood. The receptor source for this set is a girl aged 2-9 years with multiple sclerosis.

This sequence joins TRBV7-9 and TRBJ2-7; 8 positions match TRBD2. J gave up 3 bases and V 7 bases, and 11 bases lay outside the gene matches. Germline V lookup: CDR1 SEHNR, CDR2 FQNEAQ (reference sequence). The CDR3 is made up of 15 amino acids. CDR3 in amino acids: CASTLPAGGSYEQYF. The CDR3 DNA follows: TGTGCCAGCACCCTTCCCGCGGGGGGAAGCTACGAGCAGTACTTC.

V is TRBV29-1 and J is TRBJ2-1; D is unresolved. Trimming removed 5 bases from V and 2 bases from J, with 7 bases in between. The length of the CDR3 is 12 residues. Germline V gene data show CDR1 as SQVTM and CDR2 as ANQGSEA. CDR3 nucleotides: TGCAGCGTTTCAGATCCCTACAATGAGCAGTTCTTC. Translation: CSVSDPYNEQFF.

The rearrangement joins TRBV20-1 to TRBJ2-2; 7 bases map to TRBD1. The length of the CDR3 is 13 residues. Trimming removed 5 bases from V and 3 bases from J; junction bases left unmatched: 3. Germline V CDR1 and CDR2: DFQATT, SNEGSKA (reference sequence). CDR3: CSAADRDTGELFF. In nucleotides, the CDR3 is TGCAGTGCTGCAGACAGGGACACCGGGGAGCTGTTTTTT.

The chain employs TRBV7-9 and TRBJ2-7, with TRBD2 identical over 9 bases. The CDR3 contains 15 residues. Germline V gene data show CDR1 as SEHNR and CDR2 as FQNEAQ (reference sequence). V shed 5 bases and J 7 bases; nucleotides not matched to a gene: 12. The DNA for the CDR3 is TGTGCCAGCAGCCCTCATAGCGGGAGAGGGGAGGAGCAGTACTTC. Translating gives CASSPHSGRGEEQYF.

The chain uses TRBV28 and TRBJ2-1, with a possible D match to TRBD2 (6 bases). Per germline, CDR1 MDHEN and CDR2 SYDVKM. Trimming shortened V by 7 bases and J by 9 bases, and 22 bases separated the two germline ends. This CDR3 spans 15 amino acids. DNA for the CDR3: TGTGCCAGCATTCCCCCGGGGAGGCGATGGGGTGAGCAGTTCTTC. Its translation: CASIPPGRRWGEQFF.

This clonotype was recorded once. V and J are TRBV12-3 or TRBV12-4 and TRBJ1-4, with a weak D call TRBD1 (6 bases). V lost 6 bases, J lost 13 bases, and 21 bases lay in between. The CDR3 covers 14 residues. The CDR3 DNA reads TGTGCCAGCAGCATTTATCTAGTACAGGGAGGACTGTTTTTT. Protein: CASSIYLVQGGLFF.

The CDR3, as DNA: TGTGCCAGCAGTGACCGACTAGTTCCAGATACGCAGTATTTT. Residues: CASSDRLVPDTQYF. The gene calls are TRBV6-1 and TRBJ2-3; D is perhaps TRBD2 (6 bases). Between the trimmed V and J ends, which lost 3 bases and 4 bases, there was a span of 11 bases. The germline gives CDR1 MNHNS, CDR2 SASEGT. The CDR3 spans 14 residues.

The chain joins TRBV5-5 to TRBJ2-1; 9 bases are shared with TRBD2. With V trimmed by 4 bases and J by 4 bases, 9 bases remained unmatched. The CDR3 spans 16 residues. CDR1 is SGHKS, CDR2 YYEKEE, per germline (reference sequence). The CDR3 region has the DNA TGTGCCAGCAGCACCCGAACTAGCGGGCTGTACAATGAGCAGTTCTTC. Translation: CASSTRTSGLYNEQFF.

The sample holds a few counts of this clonotype. CDR3 bases: TGCAGCGTCGTTTGGGGGCTCGGCACTGAAGCTTTCTTT. Its translation: CSVVWGLGTEAFF. The J gene is TRBJ1-1, the V gene TRBV29-1, with TRBD1 as a possible D gene (6 bases). The CDR3 extends over 13 amino acids. Germline values: CDR1 SQVTM, CDR2 ANQGSEA. Trimming took 6 bases from V and 4 from J, leaving 15 bases between them.

This clonotype was detected a few times. The V and J genes are TRBV7-6 and TRBJ1-2; D perhaps matches TRBD1 (5 bases). CDR3 length: 14 amino acids. V lost 5 bases, J lost 1 base, and 11 bases lay in between. CDR1 is SGHVS, CDR2 FNYEAQ, per germline. The CDR3 sequence: CASSPREGNYGYTF. The CDR3 DNA reads TGTGCCAGCAGCCCCAGGGAGGGTAACTATGGCTACACCTTC.

This chain links TRBV29-1 with TRBJ2-5; no firm D call. V was cut by 3 bases and J by 4 bases, with 6 bases left in between. Germline CDR1 SQVTM, CDR2 ANQGSEA. CDR3 size: 11 residues. DNA of the CDR3: TGCAGCGTTGATGTGGTAGAGACCCAGTACTTC. Translation gives CSVDVVETQYF.

This clonotype was counted a few times. V usage is TRBV5-1 and J usage is TRBJ1-1; D unresolved. The CDR3 loop spans 14 amino acids. Trimming took 0 bases from V and 4 from J, leaving 10 bases between them. The germline CDR1 and CDR2 sequences are SGHRS and YFSETQ. The CDR3 nucleotides read TGCGCCAGCAGCTTGGTTTTGGGGAGCACTGAAGCTTTCTTT. Its translation: CASSLVLGSTEAFF.

The chain uses TRBV20-1 and TRBJ2-7; TRBD2 matches 9 bases. The DNA end is more similar to TRBJ2-5, so the J call may be wrong. Germline V gene sequence: CDR1 DFQATT, CDR2 SNEGSKA (reference sequence). The CDR3 has 16 residues. In DNA form, the CDR3 reads TGCAGTGCTAGGGGATCCAGCGGGAGGTCGCGGGAGACCCAGTACTTC. It translates to CSARGSSGRSRETQYF.

The V gene is TRBV10-2, the J gene TRBJ2-1, with D unresolved. Deletions cut 2 bases from V and 4 bases from J, with 18 bases between. The V gene's germline CDR1 is WSHSY and CDR2 SAAADI. This CDR3 contains 17 residues. The CDR3 DNA reads TGCGCCAGCAGTGAGCCACAAGCTAGTCCCGATTACAATGAGCAGTTCTTC. Protein product: CASSEPQASPDYNEQFF.

The V and J genes are TRBV12-3 or TRBV12-4 and TRBJ1-1; 9 bases line up with TRBD1. The CDR3 extends over 16 amino acids. After removal of 4 bases from V and 0 bases from J, the junction contained 6 bases not matched to a gene. Written as DNA, the CDR3 is TGTGCCAGCAGTTCAGGGACAGGGTACTTGAACACTGAAGCTTTCTTT. The encoded protein is CASSSGTGYLNTEAFF.

The CDR3: CATSRVGAGNEQYF. The CDR3 DNA reads TGTGCCACCAGCAGAGTGGGAGCAGGGAACGAGCAGTACTTC. The rearrangement joins TRBV15 to TRBJ2-7; the D call may be TRBD1 or TRBD2 (5 bases each). CDR3 length: 14 amino acids. V was shortened by 1 base and J by 5 bases, with 12 bases between the two germline ends. CDR1 LNHNV and CDR2 YYDKDF come from the germline V gene (reference sequence). Full variable domain (remainder filled in from reference TRBV15 and TRBJ2-7): DAMVIQNPRYQVTQFGKPVTLSCSQTLNHNVMYWYQQKSSQAPKLLFHYYDKDFNNEADTPDNFQSRRPNTSFCFLDIRSPGLGDTAMYLCATSRVGAGNEQYFGPGTRLTVT.

The chain joins TRBV29-1 to TRBJ2-1; TRBD2 is a possible D gene (6 bases). The CDR3 covers 16 residues. Germline CDR1 reads SQVTM; CDR2 reads ANQGSEA. The V gene lost 8 bases and the J gene lost 4 bases, with 24 bases spanning the gap. CDR3 coding DNA: TGCAGCAGCGTGGGGTTGGTGGGGCGGGGTTACAATGAGCAGTTCTTC. This sequence encodes CSSVGLVGRGYNEQFF.

V gene TRBV5-6 combines with J gene TRBJ2-7; the D gene is possibly TRBD1 (5 bases). The CDR3 sequence is 15 residues long. CDR1 and CDR2 (germline): SGHDT, YYEEEE. Trimming took off 0 bases at V and 3 bases at J, with 13 bases between the two ends. The CDR3 loop is CASSLGSQGFYEQYF. Written as DNA, the CDR3 is TGTGCCAGCAGCTTGGGCAGCCAGGGTTTCTACGAGCAGTACTTC.

This clonotype appeared a few times. The chain links TRBV20-1 to TRBJ2-3; no firm D call. Per germline, CDR1 DFQATT and CDR2 SNEGSKA (reference sequence). CDR3 size: 14 residues. Between the trimmed V and J ends, which lost 4 bases and 0 bases, there was a span of 11 bases. The CDR3, as DNA: TGCAGTGCTAAATGGTACACTAGCACAGATACGCAGTATTTT. Amino acid sequence: CSAKWYTSTDTQYF.

The V gene is TRBV5-1, the J gene TRBJ2-7; 7 bases are shared with TRBD1. The CDR3 length is 14 residues. CDR1 is SGHRS, CDR2 YFSETQ, per germline. V dropped 5 bases and J dropped 1; count of bases not matched to a gene: 6. Written as DNA, the CDR3 is TGCGCCAGCAGTCGGAGACAGGGTTCCTACGAGCAGTACTTC. This codes for CASSRRQGSYEQYF. Combining the CDR3 with reference TRBV5-1 and TRBJ2-7 gives the whole variable domain KAGVTQTPRYLIKTRGQQVTLSCSPISGHRSVSWYQQTPGQGLQFLFEYFSETQRNKGNFPGRFSGRQFSNSRSEMNVSTLELGDSALYLCASSRRQGSYEQYFGPGTRLTVT.

In the case of this clonotype: One end of the junction fails to match germline, which may point to a read error. This chain uses TRBV25-1 with TRBJ2-2, with 9 bases fitting TRBD1. Germline lookup yields CDR1 MGHDK and CDR2 SYGVNS. CDR3 size: 16 residues. CDR3 nucleotides: TGTGCCGGCAGTGAGTGGACAGGGGCGAACACCGGGGAGCTGTTTTTT. As protein: CAGSEWTGANTGELFF.